This T cell receptor beta chain came from a study of T cell repertoires in cytomegalovirus infection. Study-level background: Both a matching HLA type and CMV infection were indicated by public TCR beta signatures.

TCRdb redid the calling of the reads with MiXCR, one entry per CDR3 protein. The data contain approximately 170,000 distinct CDR3 sequences, 15% to 20% of them singletons. General observations from the study: Within the response measured ex vivo, HLA-C-restricted CMV-specific TCR beta clonotypes were dominant. People with CMV and the relevant HLA were identified by cumulative public TCR beta family frequency.

On this clonotype itself: Its antigen is currently unknown.

Trimming took off 0 bases at V and 10 bases at J, with 19 bases between the two ends. Per the germline V gene, CDR1 is SGHVS and CDR2 is FQNEAQ. The CDR3 runs to 16 residues. This sequence joins TRBV7-8 and TRBJ2-1, with a weak D call TRBD2 (6 bases). This sequence originates from a human donor in good health (CMV status not recorded). Some clones in this sample may be carry-over from other donors' samples. Sequencing input: CD8+ T cells from PBMCs. CDR3 nucleotides: TGTGCCAGCAGCTTAGCGCCGGGCGAACTAGCTAGAGAGCAGTTCTTC. Its translation is CASSLAPGELAREQFF.